Following are 27 T cell receptor beta chains from one sample sequenced in a study of cytomegalovirus exposure and HLA in healthy donors (dated by TCRdb to the late 2010s). Receptor libraries were prepared by the immunoSEQ multiplex PCR assay. For the multiplex PCR, a mixture combining 60 forward primers for TCR Vbeta segments and 13 reverse primers for TCR Jbeta segments was used. TCRdb mirrors the immuneACCESS table, restricted to in-frame sequences. Some clones are absent from its copies; in checked studies, under half trace to an unresolved V gene, and the reason for the others is unknown. In all, the sample holds some 99,000 clones, and less than 70% of those were seen once. The top ten clones comprise about 1.2% of the sample. The specimen was PBMCs. These receptors all come from a female donor in good health and CMV-seronegative.

This clone has a handful of counts. The chain carries TRBV7-9 and TRBJ1-1; 9 bases agree with TRBD1. The ends lost 2 bases at V and 4 bases at J; junction bases unmatched: 5. CDR1 SEHNR and CDR2 FQNEAQ come from the germline V gene (reference sequence). The CDR3 loop spans 15 amino acids. Here the CDR3 reads CASSLKQGASTEAFF. CDR3 bases: TGTGCCAGCAGCTTAAAACAGGGGGCGAGCACTGAAGCTTTCTTT.

The chain carries TRBV7-8 and TRBJ1-1; D ambiguous. V lost 3 bases and J 5 bases, leaving 4 bases between the germline ends. The CDR3 contains 11 residues. Germline-derived CDR1 and CDR2 are SGHVS and FQNEAQ. Here the CDR3 reads CASSFMTEAFF. The CDR3, as DNA: TGTGCCAGCAGCTTTATGACTGAAGCTTTCTTT.

The gene calls are TRBV7-6 and TRBJ2-6; the D gene is possibly TRBD1 (6 bases). The CDR3 sequence is 15 residues long. Germline V lookup: CDR1 SGHVS, CDR2 FNYEAQ. V shed 5 bases and J shed 2 bases, with 10 bases lying between them. CDR3 nucleotide sequence: TGTGCCAGCAGCCCCAGGGGACCTGGGGCCAACGTCCTGACTTTC. Its translation is CASSPRGPGANVLTF. Drawing the rest from reference TRBV7-6 and TRBJ2-6, the complete variable domain is GAGVSQSPRYKVTKRGQDVALRCDPISGHVSLYWYRQALGQGPEFLTYFNYEAQQDKSGLPNDRFSAERPEGSISTLTIQRTEQRDSAMYRCASSPRGPGANVLTFGAGSRLTVL.

The rearrangement links TRBV5-1 to TRBJ2-5; D is uncertain. This CDR3 region has 15 residues. V was cut by 3 bases and J by 4 bases, with 16 bases left in between. The germline V gene has CDR1 SGHRS and CDR2 YFSETQ. This CDR3 is CASSYTGHPTETQYF. The CDR3 DNA is TGCGCCAGCAGCTACACGGGTCACCCAACAGAGACCCAGTACTTC.

The chain uses TRBV7-8 and TRBJ1-4; 7 bases map to TRBD1. CDR1 is SGHVS and CDR2 is FQNEAQ in the germline V gene. With 3 bases clipped from V and 4 bases from J, the junction kept 5 bases outside the gene matches. The CDR3 consists of 15 residues. CDR3 sequence reads: CASSLRDRLNEKLFF. The CDR3, as DNA: TGTGCCAGCAGCTTGAGGGACAGACTTAATGAAAAACTGTTTTTT.

The rearrangement links TRBV20-1 to TRBJ2-5, with no clear D. Germline lookup yields CDR1 DFQATT and CDR2 SNEGSKA (reference sequence). Trimming took off 3 bases at V and 3 bases at J, with 2 bases between the two ends. This CDR3 is 10 amino acids long. The CDR3 nucleotides read TGCAGTGCTAGCGAAGAGACCCAGTACTTC. Its protein is CSASEETQYF.

This chain connects TRBV10-2 to TRBJ1-1; possibly TRBD1 for D (5 bases). This CDR3 is built from 17 residues. The germline V gene has CDR1 WSHSY and CDR2 SAAADI. V was clipped by 2 bases and J by 0 bases, with 16 bases between them. The CDR3 here is CASSESGTLYLNTEAFF. CDR3 coding DNA: TGCGCCAGCAGTGAGAGTGGGACTCTTTATCTGAACACTGAAGCTTTCTTT.

J is TRBJ1-5 and V is TRBV7-2; tentatively, D is TRBD1 (5 bases). Germline lookup yields CDR1 SGHTA and CDR2 FQGNSA. Deletions cut 5 bases from V and 5 bases from J, with 16 bases between. The CDR3 is made up of 15 amino acids. Here the CDR3 reads CASSRVLRGDQPQHF. CDR3 bases: TGTGCCAGCAGCCGAGTTCTCCGGGGGGATCAGCCCCAGCATTTT.

V is TRBV5-6 and J is TRBJ1-2; D ambiguous. The CDR3 extends over 14 amino acids. V was cut by 3 bases and J by 4 bases, with 13 bases left in between. The V gene's germline CDR1 is SGHDT and CDR2 YYEEEE. As DNA, the CDR3 is TGTGCCAGCAGCTATTCCCACCCGGGCTATGGCTACACCTTC. Its translation: CASSYSHPGYGYTF.

This chain uses TRBV5-6 with TRBJ1-6; TRBD1 agrees at 9 bases. The CDR3 spans 15 residues. Germline trimming cut 4 bases from V and 4 bases from J; bases unmatched to any gene: 3. Germline loops: CDR1 SGHDT, CDR2 YYEEEE. CDR3 in DNA: TGTGCCAGCAGCCCCGGGACAGGGTATAATTCACCCCTCCACTTT. Amino acids: CASSPGTGYNSPLHF.

This clone was counted only a few times. The rearrangement uses TRBV2 and TRBJ2-7; 8 bases match TRBD1. J was trimmed by 0 bases and V by 6 bases; bases with no gene match: 7. Looked up from germline, CDR1 is SNHLY and CDR2 is FYNNEI. This CDR3 has 15 amino acids. The CDR3 loop is CASSPQGVSSYEQYF. The CDR3 nucleotides are TGTGCCAGCAGCCCACAGGGGGTGAGCTCCTACGAGCAGTACTTC.

The V call is TRBV6-5, the J call TRBJ2-7, with 12 bases lining up with TRBD1. V dropped 6 bases and J dropped 6; count of bases not matched to a gene: 9. In germline, CDR1 is MNHEY, CDR2 SVGAGI. This CDR3 comprises 15 residues. Here the CDR3 DNA reads TGTGCCAGCAGCAGGGTCGGGACAGGGGGCGCCGAGCAGTACTTC. Amino acids: CASSRVGTGGAEQYF.

V usage is TRBV10-2 and J usage is TRBJ2-2, with 12 bases lining up with TRBD2. J gave up 6 bases and V 4 bases, and 3 bases lay outside the gene matches. This CDR3 contains 15 residues. Germline V gene data show CDR1 as WSHSY and CDR2 as SAAADI. CDR3 bases: TGCGCCAGCAGTGGGCTAGCGGGAGGGTCCGGGGAGCTGTTTTTT. Translating it yields CASSGLAGGSGELFF.

The gene calls are TRBV4-3 and TRBJ1-5; no firm D call. The CDR3 has 15 residues. Germline CDR1 is LGHNA and CDR2 is YSLEER. V dropped 1 base and J dropped 7 bases, with 14 bases sitting between them. The chain's CDR3 is CASSQVRGIMQPQHF. Written as DNA, the CDR3 is TGCGCCAGCAGCCAAGTTAGAGGGATTATGCAGCCCCAGCATTTT.

This chain connects TRBV5-1 to TRBJ2-7, with D unresolved. CDR1 is SGHRS and CDR2 is YFSETQ in the germline V gene. Trimming took off 4 bases at V and 5 bases at J, with 13 bases between the two ends. This CDR3 spans 13 amino acids. The CDR3 DNA sequence: TGCGCCAGCAGCCCCACGGTCCGCGACGAGCAGTACTTC. The encoded protein is CASSPTVRDEQYF.

The chain joins TRBV30 to TRBJ1-5; D unresolved. Trimming stripped 2 bases from V and 0 bases from J, with 8 bases between. Germline V gene data show CDR1 as GTSNPN and CDR2 as SVGIG (reference sequence). This CDR3 comprises 14 residues. The CDR3: CAWSLANSNQPQHF. The CDR3 bases are TGTGCCTGGAGTTTAGCAAATAGCAATCAGCCCCAGCATTTT.

In this sample, this clone turned up a few times. The chain uses TRBV5-1 and TRBJ2-2, with a possible D match to TRBD1 (6 bases). The ends were cut back, 5 bases at V and 5 bases at J, with 16 bases in the middle. The CDR3 is made up of 15 amino acids. Germline CDR1 is SGHRS and CDR2 is YFSETQ. CDR3 in amino acids: CASSPRQDQTGELFF. CDR3 coding DNA: TGCGCCAGCAGTCCAAGACAGGACCAGACCGGGGAGCTGTTTTTT.

J is TRBJ2-2 and V is TRBV29-1, with 7 bases that match TRBD1. CDR3 length: 15 amino acids. The V and J ends lost 1 base and 7 bases, in that order; junction bases with no gene match: 9. Germline CDR1 is SQVTM and CDR2 is ANQGSEA. The CDR3 nucleotides are TGCAGCGTTGAAGGGGACAGCCCTTTGCTCGGGGAGCTGTTTTTT. Translating it yields CSVEGDSPLLGELFF.

This clone occurred a few times. The chain joins TRBV29-1 to TRBJ1-2, with D tentatively TRBD1 (5 bases). This CDR3 has 14 amino acids. Trimming removed 6 bases from V and 0 bases from J, with 14 bases in between. Germline assignment: CDR1 SQVTM and CDR2 ANQGSEA. The CDR3 loop reads CSVDLRETNYGYTF. In DNA form, the CDR3 reads TGCAGCGTAGACCTCAGGGAAACTAACTATGGCTACACCTTC.

The chain uses TRBV18 and TRBJ2-5; D perhaps matches TRBD1 (5 bases). V was trimmed by 0 bases and J by 0 bases, leaving 8 bases between them. The CDR3 consists of 15 residues. CDR1 KGHSH and CDR2 LQKENI come from the germline V gene. The CDR3 bases are TGTGCCAGCTCACCACCGTGGGGCGACCAAGAGACCCAGTACTTC. It specifies CASSPPWGDQETQYF.

V and J are TRBV10-3 and TRBJ1-2; no reliable D call. V was clipped by 2 bases and J by 8 bases, with 15 bases between them. The CDR3 is 14 residues long. Germline V gene data show CDR1 as ENHRY and CDR2 as SYGVKD. CDR3 sequence (DNA): TGTGCCATCAGTGAGGAGGCCAGATCGGGGGGCTACACCTTC. Residues: CAISEEARSGGYTF.

In this sample, this clone turned up a few times. CDR3 residues: CASTTGVEPVETQYF. For the CDR3, the DNA is TGTGCCAGCACGACAGGGGTCGAGCCTGTGGAGACCCAGTACTTC. The chain is built from TRBV6-1 and TRBJ2-5; 8 bases align to TRBD1. The germline CDR1 and CDR2 sequences are MNHNS and SASEGT. V lost 7 bases, J lost 5 bases, and 12 bases stayed unmatched. The CDR3 spans 15 residues.

J is TRBJ1-2 and V is TRBV5-8; possibly TRBD1 for D (5 bases). The germline CDR1 and CDR2 sequences are SGHTS and YDEGEE. Trimming removed 2 bases at V and 0 bases at J, with 8 bases between. The CDR3 consists of 14 residues. The CDR3 nucleotides read TGTGCCAGCAGCTTAGGGGCTACTAACTATGGCTACACCTTC. This translates into CASSLGATNYGYTF.

The chain couples TRBV7-2 to TRBJ2-1, with a possible D match to TRBD2 (5 bases). Trimming cost V 4 bases and J 10 bases, with 11 bases left between them. The length of the CDR3 is 12 residues. Germline values: CDR1 SGHTA, CDR2 FQGNSA. The DNA for the CDR3 is TGTGCCAGCAGCTATGCTAGCAGAGAGCAGTTCTTC. This gives the protein CASSYASREQFF.

The chain combines TRBV27 with TRBJ2-3, with TRBD1 matching 7 bases. This CDR3 has 16 residues. Germline V gene lookup returns CDR1 MNHEY and CDR2 SMNVEV (reference sequence). Germline trimming cut 6 bases from V and 0 bases from J; bases unmatched to any gene: 9. In nucleotides, the CDR3 is TGTGCCAGCAGCTACAGGGGACACTTTAGCACAGATACGCAGTATTTT. This encodes CASSYRGHFSTDTQYF.

The rearrangement links TRBV5-1 to TRBJ2-3; no definite D call. With 4 bases removed from V and 1 base from J, the gap between germline ends came to 4 bases. The germline CDR1 and CDR2 sequences are SGHRS and YFSETQ. CDR3 size: 12 residues. As DNA, the CDR3 is TGCGCCAGCAGCGTCGGCACAGATACGCAGTATTTT. This translates into CASSVGTDTQYF.

The chain employs TRBV4-3 and TRBJ2-7; D is perhaps TRBD2 (7 bases). The V end was cut by 5 bases, the J end by 4 bases, with 15 bases between. The germline V gene has CDR1 LGHNA and CDR2 YSLEER. The CDR3 spans 14 residues. The CDR3 nucleotides are TGCGCCAGCAGCGTAGATCGGGGGGCATACGAGCAGTACTTC. As protein: CASSVDRGAYEQYF.